Listed here are 17 T cell receptor beta chains from one sample, sequenced in a study of blood T cell repertoires in COVID-19. This table comes from immunoSEQ multiplex PCR, and its TCRdb copy is limited to in-frame clones, with some not included. The repertoire has under 80,000 clones, 79% of them found once; the top ten carry 25% to 35%. The sequenced material came from peripheral blood. All receptors derive from a human donor in a cohort sampled during active COVID-19.

The genes are TRBV30 and TRBJ1-3; 7 bases align to TRBD1. This CDR3 is built from 15 residues. The germline V gene has CDR1 GTSNPN and CDR2 SVGIG (reference sequence). The V gene end was trimmed by 5 bases and the J gene end by 0 bases; junction bases not matched to a gene: 7. CDR3 DNA: TGTGCCTGGTCACAGGGGATGGACTCTGGAAACACCATATATTTT. Its protein product is CAWSQGMDSGNTIYF. Full variable domain (remainder filled in from reference TRBV30 and TRBJ1-3): SQTIHQWPATLVQPVGSPLSLECTVEGTSNPNLYWYRQAAGRGLQLLFYSVGIGQISSEVPQNLSASRPQDRQFILSSKKLLLSDSGFYLCAWSQGMDSGNTIYFGEGSWLTVV.

This clone showed up just a few times. The V call is TRBV7-2, the J call TRBJ1-3; 7 nucleotides align to TRBD1. With 5 bases clipped from V and 2 bases from J, the junction kept 6 bases outside the gene matches. The CDR3 length is 15 residues. Germline V lookup: CDR1 SGHTA, CDR2 FQGNSA. This CDR3 is CASSRDSQAGNTIYF. The CDR3 DNA is TGTGCCAGCAGCCGGGACAGCCAAGCTGGAAACACCATATATTTT.

This rearrangement joins TRBV29-1 to TRBJ2-1; TRBD2 matches at 12 bases. The CDR3 runs 14 residues. Germline values: CDR1 SQVTM, CDR2 ANQGSEA. J lost 9 bases, V lost 6 bases, and 9 bases had no gene match. The CDR3 sequence is CSVPVTSGSPEQFF. Here the CDR3 DNA reads TGCAGCGTCCCCGTGACTAGCGGGAGCCCTGAGCAGTTCTTC.

The rearrangement joins TRBV19 to TRBJ1-3; D remains ambiguous. Germline CDR1 and CDR2: LNHDA and SQIVND (reference sequence). This CDR3 spans 14 amino acids. The germline V and J ends were trimmed by 7 bases and 4 bases, with 14 bases remaining between them. CDR3 sequence reads: CASTPPQAGNTIYF. The CDR3 DNA follows: TGTGCCAGTACCCCCCCCCAGGCAGGAAACACCATATATTTT.

The CDR3 coding sequence is TGCGCCAGCAGCTTGGCCGGGACAGGGGATAGGGACACCGGGGAGCTGTTTTTT. Translating gives CASSLAGTGDRDTGELFF. The rearrangement links TRBV5-1 to TRBJ2-2, with 10 bases fitting TRBD1. The germline V gene encodes CDR1 SGHRS and CDR2 YFSETQ. The CDR3 totals 18 residues. V shed 0 bases, J shed 3 bases, and the junction held 8 bases outside the gene matches.

The chain carries TRBV4-3 and TRBJ2-1; 7 nucleotides agree with TRBD1. CDR3 length: 17 amino acids. The ends lost 4 bases at V and 0 bases at J; junction bases unmatched: 9. Germline CDR1 LGHNA, CDR2 YSLEER. The CDR3 here is CASSPYQGQFSYNEQFF. Here the CDR3 DNA reads TGCGCCAGCAGCCCCTACCAGGGACAGTTCTCCTACAATGAGCAGTTCTTC.

V is TRBV7-2 and J is TRBJ2-7, with 7 bases lining up with TRBD1. The CDR3 totals 15 residues. Germline trimming cut 5 bases from V and 5 bases from J; bases unmatched to any gene: 12. Germline lookup yields CDR1 SGHTA and CDR2 FQGNSA. The CDR3, as DNA: TGTGCCAGCAGCATTCACGTCAGACAGGGACACGAGCAGTACTTC. Translated, it gives CASSIHVRQGHEQYF. Combining the CDR3 with reference TRBV7-2 and TRBJ2-7 gives the whole variable domain GAGVSQSPSNKVTEKGKDVELRCDPISGHTALYWYRQSLGQGLEFLIYFQGNSAPDKSGLPSDRFSAERTGGSVSTLTIQRTQQEDSAVYLCASSIHVRQGHEQYFGPGTRLTVT.

This clone was seen a handful of times. The gene calls are TRBV24-1 and TRBJ2-3; D is possibly TRBD2 (6 bases). Germline CDR1 reads KGHDR; CDR2 reads SFDVKD. Deletions cut 2 bases from V and 6 bases from J, with 17 bases between. CDR3 length: 16 residues. The CDR3 region has the DNA TGTGCCACCAGTGATTCAGGGACGGAGGGGAGGGATACGCAGTATTTT. This codes for CATSDSGTEGRDTQYF.

The gene calls are TRBV9 and TRBJ1-4, with D possibly being TRBD1 (5 bases). Germline lookup yields CDR1 SGDLS and CDR2 YYNGEE. This CDR3 contains 15 residues. Trimming pared 4 bases from V and 8 bases from J, leaving 18 bases between. The CDR3 reads CASSPNARTPEKLFF. The DNA for the CDR3 is TGTGCCAGCAGCCCCAATGCGAGGACACCCGAAAAACTGTTTTTT.

V usage is TRBV29-1 and J usage is TRBJ1-4, with TRBD1 matching over 7 bases. Germline assignment: CDR1 SQVTM and CDR2 ANQGSEA. The CDR3 covers 14 residues. The V segment lost 7 bases and the J segment 5 bases; nucleotides outside the gene matches: 10. CDR3: CSGKRQGSNEKLFF. The DNA for the CDR3 is TGCAGCGGCAAACGACAGGGATCCAATGAAAAACTGTTTTTT.

The V gene is TRBV20-1, the J gene TRBJ2-5; D unclear. V was cut by 4 bases and J by 3 bases, with 6 bases left in between. The length of the CDR3 is 11 residues. Germline assignment: CDR1 DFQATT and CDR2 SNEGSKA (reference sequence). CDR3 nucleotide sequence: TGCAGTGCTACACATGAAGAGACCCAGTACTTC. As protein: CSATHEETQYF.

The chain uses TRBV3-1 (or the pseudogene TRBV3-2) and TRBJ2-1; the match to TRBD2 covers 9 bases. The CDR3 extends over 14 amino acids. Germline V CDR1 and CDR2: LGHDT, YNNKEL (reference sequence). J was trimmed by 4 bases and V by 4 bases; bases with no gene match: 2. The CDR3 reads CASSPTSGYNEQFF. CDR3 DNA sequence: TGTGCCAGCAGCCCGACTAGCGGTTACAATGAGCAGTTCTTC.

The chain joins TRBV6-5 to TRBJ1-4; D is ambiguous. Germline V gene sequence: CDR1 MNHEY, CDR2 SVGAGI. The V gene lost 0 bases and the J gene lost 7 bases, with 12 bases spanning the gap. The CDR3 is made up of 15 amino acids. CDR3 DNA sequence: TGTGCCAGCAGTTACTCGCGTCGGCGGAGTGAAAAACTGTTTTTT. This codes for CASSYSRRRSEKLFF.

V gene TRBV5-8 combines with J gene TRBJ2-4; 12 bases map to TRBD2. Unmatched junction bases numbered 5, after V lost 0 bases and J lost 7 bases. The germline CDR1 and CDR2 sequences are SGHTS and YDEGEE. CDR3 length: 16 residues. CDR3 nucleotides: TGTGCCAGCAGCTTGGGACTAGCGGGAGAGGGGAACATTCAGTACTTC. It codes for CASSLGLAGEGNIQYF.

The chain has TRBV7-9 and TRBJ1-1; 8 positions agree with TRBD1. The CDR3 totals 18 residues. The J segment lost 0 bases and the V segment lost 2 bases, leaving 11 bases of the junction unmatched. Germline CDR1 is SEHNR and CDR2 is FQNEAQ (reference sequence). CDR3 DNA: TGTGCCAGCAGCTTACCTAAATCGGGACAGGCGATGAACACTGAAGCTTTCTTT. It codes for CASSLPKSGQAMNTEAFF.

The chain couples TRBV15 to TRBJ2-6; D is perhaps TRBD1 (6 bases). V was cut by 5 bases and J by 0 bases, with 17 bases left in between. Germline V gene sequence: CDR1 LNHNV, CDR2 YYDKDF (reference sequence). The CDR3 totals 18 residues. CDR3 protein: CATSATGLLGSGANVLTF. CDR3 DNA sequence: TGTGCCACCAGCGCGACAGGCTTGCTGGGCTCTGGGGCCAACGTCCTGACTTTC.

This clone occurred a few times. The chain joins TRBV4-2 to TRBJ2-7; 12 nucleotides match TRBD2. V shed 5 bases, J shed 4 bases, and the junction held 6 bases outside the gene matches. In germline, CDR1 is LGHNA, CDR2 YNFKEQ. The CDR3 length is 15 residues. As DNA, the CDR3 is TGTGCCAGCAGCTACCGACTAGCGGGAGATTACGAGCAGTACTTC. It yields the protein CASSYRLAGDYEQYF.